Below are 23 T cell receptor beta chains sequenced from a single sample in a study of response to subunit inactivated influenza vaccine. TCRdb reprocessed the RT-PCR reads with MiXCR, giving one entry per CDR3 protein. The sample holds some 540,000 distinct CDR3 sequences, under 30% seen once. The same data also contributed to another study, on T cells expressing NK-cell markers. As that study records: Beta-chain TCR cDNA was generated via 5'RACE template switching with UMIs.

Sequenced here: CD4+ T cells sorted from PBMCs, sampled approximately 12 days after vaccination. These receptors originate from a man aged 45-65 years who received an inactivated influenza vaccine.

This clonotype was recorded a few times. The chain employs TRBV12-3 or TRBV12-4 and TRBJ2-3, with D possibly matching TRBD1 (6 bases). The CDR3 covers 14 residues. Between the trimmed V and J ends, which lost 7 bases and 4 bases, there was a span of 15 bases. The CDR3 DNA reads as TGTGCCAGCACCCCGACAGGACCACCAGATACGCAGTATTTT. Its translation is CASTPTGPPDTQYF.

This clonotype was detected a few times. The rearrangement links TRBV5-1 to TRBJ2-7; D might be TRBD2 (7 bases). Trimming removed 0 bases from V and 3 bases from J, with 16 bases in between. The CDR3 contains 16 residues. Germline lookup yields CDR1 SGHRS and CDR2 YFSETQ. This CDR3 is CASSLATGGLGYEQYF. The DNA for the CDR3 is TGCGCCAGCAGCTTGGCCACGGGGGGCCTCGGCTACGAGCAGTACTTC.

The CDR3 bases are TGCAAAATTCGGGGACAGGGCTATTCACCCCTCCACTTT. This codes for CKIRGQGYSPLHF. J is TRBJ1-6 and V is TRBV20-1; TRBD1 aligns across 9 bases. The length of the CDR3 is 13 residues. Per the germline V gene, CDR1 is DFQATT and CDR2 is SNEGSKA (reference sequence).

This chain joins TRBV20-1 and TRBJ1-2; the D gene is possibly TRBD1 (5 bases). Germline CDR1 reads DFQATT; CDR2 reads SNEGSKA (reference sequence). The CDR3 is made up of 14 amino acids. V was pared by 1 base and J by 7 bases, with 16 bases between. CDR3 bases: TGCAGTGCTAGAGGGCCCCAGACAGTAACTGGCTACACCTTC. Protein: CSARGPQTVTGYTF.

The chain combines TRBV28 with TRBJ2-7; TRBD2 matches 10 bases. The J segment lost 4 bases and the V segment lost 7 bases, leaving 4 bases of the junction unmatched. Per germline, CDR1 MDHEN and CDR2 SYDVKM. CDR3 length equals 13 residues. DNA for the CDR3: TGTGCCAGCATCGGACTAGCGGCTTACGAGCAGTACTTC. It specifies CASIGLAAYEQYF.

This clonotype came up a few times. The chain carries TRBV7-8 and TRBJ2-3; the match to TRBD2 covers 13 bases. The CDR3 length is 20 residues. Germline CDR1 reads SGHVS; CDR2 reads FQNEAQ. Unmatched junction bases numbered 14, after V lost 2 bases and J lost 3 bases. DNA for the CDR3: TGTGCCAGCAGCTTAAAAGGTTCGACTAGCGGGAGGTTTTGGACAGATACGCAGTATTTT. It specifies CASSLKGSTSGRFWTDTQYF.

The chain couples TRBV7-2 to TRBJ2-1, with D perhaps TRBD2 (6 bases). The CDR3 runs 15 residues. The germline V and J ends were trimmed by 1 base and 8 bases, with 15 bases remaining between them. Germline lookup yields CDR1 SGHTA and CDR2 FQGNSA. This CDR3 is CASSLDATRSHEQFF. CDR3 DNA sequence: TGTGCCAGCAGCTTAGACGCGACTAGAAGCCATGAGCAGTTCTTC.

The chain recombines TRBV28 with TRBJ2-1, with a possible D match to TRBD1 (6 bases). Germline-derived CDR1 and CDR2 are MDHEN and SYDVKM. Trimming cost V 8 bases and J 6 bases, with 11 bases left between them. The CDR3 runs to 12 residues. For the CDR3, the DNA is TGTGCCAGCGTCCAGGGGTCCAATGAGCAGTTCTTC. This encodes CASVQGSNEQFF.

The J gene is TRBJ1-2, the V gene TRBV7-8, with D perhaps TRBD1 (5 bases). V lost 5 bases to trimming and J lost 4 bases, with 17 bases between them. Looked up from germline, CDR1 is SGHVS and CDR2 is FQNEAQ. The CDR3 runs to 15 residues. The CDR3 DNA sequence: TGTGCCAGCAGCCCCCACGGGGACTTTGGCTATGGCTACACCTTC. Protein sequence: CASSPHGDFGYGYTF.

This clonotype was counted between two and nine times. The chain has TRBV5-1 and TRBJ2-2; 7 nucleotides agree with TRBD1. V lost 4 bases and J lost 6; bases outside the gene matches: 9. CDR3 size: 15 residues. Germline CDR1 is SGHRS and CDR2 is YFSETQ. The CDR3 sequence is CASSKDRVSPGELFF. The CDR3 DNA follows: TGCGCCAGCAGCAAAGACAGGGTCTCCCCCGGGGAGCTGTTTTTT.

The V and J genes are TRBV14 and TRBJ2-1; 12 nucleotides align to TRBD2. The junction had 10 bases not matched to a gene; V was cut back by 4 bases and J by 6 bases. CDR1 is SGHDN and CDR2 is FVKESK in the germline V gene. The CDR3 runs 17 residues. Here the CDR3 DNA reads TGTGCCAGCAGCCCCCTAGCGGGAGGGTTTCAGGGCAATGAGCAGTTCTTC. Its translation is CASSPLAGGFQGNEQFF.

This clonotype was counted between two and nine times. CDR3 coding DNA: TGTGCCAGCAGCTTCCGAGGGCTGAGGCCTGAAGCTTTCTTT. Encoded protein: CASSFRGLRPEAFF. This chain connects TRBV5-6 to TRBJ1-1, with D hard to call. Germline-derived CDR1 and CDR2 are SGHDT and YYEEEE. Trimming took 2 bases from V and 6 from J, leaving 14 bases between them. CDR3 length equals 14 residues.

This clonotype turned up a few times. The chain recombines TRBV2 with TRBJ2-7, with D perhaps TRBD1 (6 bases). There are 14 residues in the CDR3. The germline V gene has CDR1 SNHLY and CDR2 FYNNEI. Written as DNA, the CDR3 is TGTGCTTACAGGATATGGGGGCGCTCCTACGAGCAGTACTTC. It yields the protein CAYRIWGRSYEQYF.

The CDR3 region has the DNA TGTGCCAGCAGTTTGGCCTTAAATAGCAATCAGCCCCAGCATTTT. Its protein is CASSLALNSNQPQHF. This rearrangement joins TRBV27 to TRBJ1-5; D is undetermined. The V gene lost 3 bases and the J gene lost 0 bases, with 9 bases spanning the gap. Germline CDR1 reads MNHEY; CDR2 reads SMNVEV (reference sequence). This CDR3 has 15 amino acids.

The V gene is TRBV7-3, the J gene TRBJ2-3, with D hard to call. CDR1 is SGHTA, CDR2 FQGTGA, per germline. The CDR3 runs 14 residues. Trimming stripped 6 bases from V and 4 bases from J, with 14 bases between. In DNA, the CDR3 is TGTGCCAGCAGTCATACTACGTTGGCAGATACGCAGTATTTT. It yields the protein CASSHTTLADTQYF.

The chain links TRBV7-2 to TRBJ1-2; D is unresolved. Trimming removed 5 bases at V and 0 bases at J, with 10 bases between. Germline CDR1 SGHTA, CDR2 FQGNSA. The length of the CDR3 is 14 residues. CDR3 amino acids: CASSPPLANYGYTF. CDR3 DNA sequence: TGTGCCAGCAGCCCACCGCTGGCTAACTATGGCTACACCTTC.

This clonotype was counted between two and nine times. The chain is built from TRBV5-1 and TRBJ2-1; TRBD1 matches 10 bases. In germline, CDR1 is SGHRS, CDR2 YFSETQ. The V segment lost 2 bases and the J segment 5 bases; nucleotides outside the gene matches: 1. The CDR3 runs 14 residues. The CDR3 sequence is CASSLGQGDNEQFF. CDR3 bases: TGCGCCAGCAGCTTAGGACAGGGGGACAATGAGCAGTTCTTC.

This clonotype was recorded a few times. This sequence joins TRBV7-9 and TRBJ2-5; D perhaps matches TRBD2 (6 bases). CDR3 length equals 14 residues. CDR1 and CDR2 from the germline V gene are SEHNR and FQNEAQ (reference sequence). V was shortened by 4 bases and J by 3 bases, with 12 bases between the two germline ends. This CDR3 reads CASSSRGSEETQYF. The CDR3 DNA reads as TGTGCCAGCAGCTCGCGGGGTAGTGAAGAGACCCAGTACTTC. Full variable domain (missing parts from reference TRBV7-9 and TRBJ2-5): DTGVSQNPRHKITKRGQNVTFRCDPISEHNRLYWYRQTLGQGPEFLTYFQNEAQLEKSRLLSDRFSAERPKGSFSTLEIQRTEQGDSAMYLCASSSRGSEETQYFGPGTRLLVL.

As to this clonotype: Compared with germline, one end of the junction differs, possibly owing to a read error. V gene TRBV5-1 combines with J gene TRBJ2-5; D is unresolved. In germline, CDR1 is SGHRS, CDR2 YFSETQ. This CDR3 has 13 amino acids. The CDR3 reads CASSPTGKETQYF. CDR3 nucleotide sequence: TGTGCCAGCTCACCTACCGGAAAAGAGACCCAGTACTTC. Full variable domain (rest looked up from reference TRBV5-1 and TRBJ2-5): KAGVTQTPRYLIKTRGQQVTLSCSPISGHRSVSWYQQTPGQGLQFLFEYFSETQRNKGNFPGRFSGRQFSNSRSEMNVSTLELGDSALYLCASSPTGKETQYFGPGTRLLVL.

This clonotype occurred a few times. The rearrangement links TRBV20-1 to TRBJ2-1, with 10 bases matching TRBD2. Germline CDR1 and CDR2: DFQATT and SNEGSKA (reference sequence). The CDR3 runs 17 residues. J was trimmed by 0 bases and V by 1 base; bases with no gene match: 6. In DNA form, the CDR3 reads TGCAGTGCTAGAGGGGGACTAGCGTCAATCTCCTACAATGAGCAGTTCTTC. Its protein product is CSARGGLASISYNEQFF.

This clonotype was found once. This chain connects TRBV20-1 to TRBJ1-5; the D gene is possibly TRBD1 (5 bases). The CDR3 totals 16 residues. V lost 3 bases to trimming and J lost 2 bases, with 17 bases between them. Germline CDR1 is DFQATT and CDR2 is SNEGSKA (reference sequence). In DNA form, the CDR3 reads TGCAGTGCTAGTGATCCGGGGCGCGAGGGCAATCAGCCCCAGCATTTT. Its translation is CSASDPGREGNQPQHF.

The V and J genes are TRBV20-1 and TRBJ1-5, with TRBD1 as a possible D gene (5 bases). The germline V gene has CDR1 DFQATT and CDR2 SNEGSKA (reference sequence). The V end lost 1 base, the J end lost 9 bases, and 13 bases lay between the germline ends. The CDR3 contains 13 residues. In DNA form, the CDR3 reads TGCAGTGCTAGAGTTGAGGGGATTGGGCCCCAGCATTTT. Its translation is CSARVEGIGPQHF.

The chain couples TRBV10-3 to TRBJ2-1; D unresolved. The germline V and J ends were trimmed by 4 bases and 9 bases, with 13 bases remaining between them. Per germline, CDR1 ENHRY and CDR2 SYGVKD. This CDR3 has 13 amino acids. CDR3 sequence: CAISVLSGVEQFF. The DNA of the CDR3 is TGTGCCATCAGTGTCTTATCTGGGGTTGAGCAGTTCTTC.